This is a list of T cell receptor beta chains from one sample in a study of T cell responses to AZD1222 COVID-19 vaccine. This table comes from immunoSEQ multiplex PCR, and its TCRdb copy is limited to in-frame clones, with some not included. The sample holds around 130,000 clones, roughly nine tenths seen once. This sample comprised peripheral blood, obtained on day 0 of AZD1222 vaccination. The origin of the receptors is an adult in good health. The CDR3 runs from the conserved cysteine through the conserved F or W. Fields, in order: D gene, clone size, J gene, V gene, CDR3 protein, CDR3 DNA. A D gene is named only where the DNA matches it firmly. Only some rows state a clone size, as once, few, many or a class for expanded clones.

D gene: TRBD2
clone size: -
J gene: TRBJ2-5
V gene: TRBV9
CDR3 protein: CASSGGLAGGETQYF
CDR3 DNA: TGTGCCAGCAGCGGAGGGCTTGCGGGGGGAGAGACCCAGTACTTC

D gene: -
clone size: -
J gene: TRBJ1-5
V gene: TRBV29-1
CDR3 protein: CSVEGGPGQPQHF
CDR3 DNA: TGCAGCGTTGAAGGTGGCCCGGGGCAGCCCCAGCATTTT

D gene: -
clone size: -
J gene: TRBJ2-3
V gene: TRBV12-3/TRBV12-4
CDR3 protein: CASSFLNTQYF
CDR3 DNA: TGTGCCAGCAGTTTTCTGAATACGCAGTATTTT

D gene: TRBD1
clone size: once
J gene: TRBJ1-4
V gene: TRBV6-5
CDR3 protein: CASSSSGGGEKLFF
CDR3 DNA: TGTGCCAGCAGTTCCTCAGGGGGAGGCGAAAAACTGTTTTTT

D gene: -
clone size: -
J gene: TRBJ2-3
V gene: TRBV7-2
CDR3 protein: CASSLGRPPTDTQYF
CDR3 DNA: TGTGCCAGCAGCTTAGGGAGGCCCCCCACAGATACGCAGTATTTT

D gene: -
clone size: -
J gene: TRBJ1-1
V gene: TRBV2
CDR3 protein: CATRQSTEAFF
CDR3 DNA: TGTGCCACCCGGCAAAGCACTGAAGCTTTCTTT

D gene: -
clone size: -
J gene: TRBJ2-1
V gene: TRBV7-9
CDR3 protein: CASSLKGGWGRNEQFF
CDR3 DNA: TGTGCCAGCAGCCTTAAGGGGGGCTGGGGTAGGAATGAGCAGTTCTTC

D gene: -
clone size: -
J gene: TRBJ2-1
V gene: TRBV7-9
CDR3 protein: CASSLASGASYNEQFF
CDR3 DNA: TGTGCCAGCAGCTTAGCAAGCGGAGCATCCTACAATGAGCAGTTCTTC

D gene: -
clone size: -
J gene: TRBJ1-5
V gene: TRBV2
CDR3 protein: CASTGTGFNQPQHF
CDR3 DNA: TGTGCCAGCACCGGGACGGGGTTCAATCAGCCCCAGCATTTT

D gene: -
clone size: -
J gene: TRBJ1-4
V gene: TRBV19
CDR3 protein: CASSMVGARGLFF
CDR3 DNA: TGTGCCAGTAGTATGGTGGGAGCAAGAGGACTGTTTTTT

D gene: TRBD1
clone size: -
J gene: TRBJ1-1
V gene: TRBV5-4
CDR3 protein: CASSHQGGWRDTEAFF
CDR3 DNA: TGTGCCAGCAGCCACCAGGGGGGGTGGCGCGACACTGAAGCTTTCTTT

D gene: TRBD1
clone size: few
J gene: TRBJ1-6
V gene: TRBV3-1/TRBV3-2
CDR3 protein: CASSQLDRIGINSPLHF
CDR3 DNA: TGTGCCAGCAGCCAATTGGACAGGATCGGGATTAACTCACCCCTCCACTTT

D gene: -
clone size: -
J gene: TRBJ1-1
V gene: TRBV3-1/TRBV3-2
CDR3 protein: CASSLDSLNTEAFF
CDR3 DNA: TGTGCCAGCAGTCTCGACAGTTTGAACACTGAAGCTTTCTTT

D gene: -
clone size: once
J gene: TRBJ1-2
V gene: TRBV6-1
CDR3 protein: CASSEVVGGSYGYTF
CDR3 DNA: TGTGCCAGCAGTGAAGTTGTCGGGGGGTCCTATGGCTACACCTTC

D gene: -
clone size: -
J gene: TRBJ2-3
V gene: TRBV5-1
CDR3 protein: CASSLAVASTDTQYF
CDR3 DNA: TGCGCCAGCAGCTTGGCAGTAGCCAGCACAGATACGCAGTATTTT

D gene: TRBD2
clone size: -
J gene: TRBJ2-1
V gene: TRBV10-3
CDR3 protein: CAIRSSGGGDEQFF
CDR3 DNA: TGTGCCATCAGAAGTAGCGGGGGTGGCGATGAGCAGTTCTTC

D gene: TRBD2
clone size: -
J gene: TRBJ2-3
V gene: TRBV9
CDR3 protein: CASSVGAGETDTQYF
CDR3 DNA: TGTGCCAGCAGCGTAGGGGCGGGAGAAACAGATACGCAGTATTTT

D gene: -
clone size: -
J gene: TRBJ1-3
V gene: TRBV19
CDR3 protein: CASKGDPFGSGNTIYF
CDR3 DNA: TGTGCCAGCAAGGGAGACCCATTTGGGTCTGGAAACACCATATATTTT

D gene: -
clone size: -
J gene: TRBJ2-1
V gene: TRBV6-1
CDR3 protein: CASSDAGTDYNEQFF
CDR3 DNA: TGTGCCAGCAGTGACGCCGGGACGGATTACAATGAGCAGTTCTTC

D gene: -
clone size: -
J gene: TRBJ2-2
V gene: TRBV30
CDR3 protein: CAWSVHTLETGELFF
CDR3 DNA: TGTGCCTGGAGTGTACACACCTTGGAGACCGGGGAGCTGTTTTTT

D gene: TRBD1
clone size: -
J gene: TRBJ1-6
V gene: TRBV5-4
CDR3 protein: CASSRDRGNSPLHF
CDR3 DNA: TGTGCCAGCAGCCGCGACAGGGGTAATTCACCCCTCCACTTT

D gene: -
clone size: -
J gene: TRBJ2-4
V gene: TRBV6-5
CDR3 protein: CASRTSAVNIQYF
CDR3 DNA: TGTGCCAGCAGAACGTCAGCGGTAAACATTCAGTACTTC

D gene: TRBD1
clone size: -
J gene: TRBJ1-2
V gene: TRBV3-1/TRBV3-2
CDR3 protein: CASSQTGQGRDGYTF
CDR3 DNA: TGTGCCAGCAGCCAAACAGGACAGGGGCGGGATGGCTACACCTTC

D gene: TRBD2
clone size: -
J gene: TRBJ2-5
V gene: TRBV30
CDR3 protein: CAWSPTGFLTSGSQETQYF
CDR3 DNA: TGTGCCTGGAGTCCCACCGGTTTTCTGACTAGCGGGTCCCAAGAGACCCAGTACTTC

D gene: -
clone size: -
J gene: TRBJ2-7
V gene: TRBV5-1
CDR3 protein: CASSAGQRSYEQYF
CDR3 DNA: TGCGCCAGCAGCGCGGGACAGAGGTCCTACGAGCAGTACTTC

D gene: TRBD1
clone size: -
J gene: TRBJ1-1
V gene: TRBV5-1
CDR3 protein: CASSLGTGSTEAFF
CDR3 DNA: TGCGCCAGCAGCTTGGGGACAGGGAGCACTGAAGCTTTCTTT

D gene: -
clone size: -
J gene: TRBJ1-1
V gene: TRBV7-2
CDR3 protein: CASSRVRGTEAFF
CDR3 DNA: TGTGCCAGCAGCCGGGTACGAGGCACTGAAGCTTTCTTT

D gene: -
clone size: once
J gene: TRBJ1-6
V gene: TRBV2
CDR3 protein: CASTGYPYNSPLHF
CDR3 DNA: TGTGCCAGTACAGGGTACCCCTATAATTCACCCCTCCACTTT

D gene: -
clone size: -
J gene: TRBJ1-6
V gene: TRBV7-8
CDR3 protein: CAASPGTNSPLHF
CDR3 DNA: TGTGCCGCCTCTCCGGGGACGAATTCACCCCTCCACTTT

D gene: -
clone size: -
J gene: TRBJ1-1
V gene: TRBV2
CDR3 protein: CASSDRPGSWTEAFF
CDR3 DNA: TGTGCCAGCAGTGACCGACCAGGGAGTTGGACTGAAGCTTTCTTT

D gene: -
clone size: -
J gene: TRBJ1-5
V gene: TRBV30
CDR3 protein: CAWGRSYSNQPQHF
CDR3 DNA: TGTGCCTGGGGACGGAGTTATAGCAATCAGCCCCAGCATTTT

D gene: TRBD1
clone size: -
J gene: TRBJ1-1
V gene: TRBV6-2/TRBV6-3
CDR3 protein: CASSYRRQGAAFF
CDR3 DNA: TGTGCCAGCAGTTACCGGAGACAGGGGGCGGCTTTCTTT

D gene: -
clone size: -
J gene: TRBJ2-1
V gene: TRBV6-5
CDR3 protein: CASSYSRFGEQFF
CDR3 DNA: TGTGCCAGCAGTTACTCTCGGTTTGGTGAGCAGTTCTTC

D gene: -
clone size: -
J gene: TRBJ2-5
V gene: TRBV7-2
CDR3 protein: CASSLVWDGGQETQYF
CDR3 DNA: TGTGCCAGCAGCTTAGTCTGGGACGGCGGACAAGAGACCCAGTACTTC

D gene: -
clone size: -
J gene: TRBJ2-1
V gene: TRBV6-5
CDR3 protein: CASTQDGGPVDEQFF
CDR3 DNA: TGTGCCAGCACCCAAGACGGCGGACCGGTGGATGAGCAGTTCTTC

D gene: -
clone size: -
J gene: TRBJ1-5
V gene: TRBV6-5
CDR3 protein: CASSYSNSNQPQHF
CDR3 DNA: TGTGCCAGCAGTTACTCGAATAGCAATCAGCCCCAGCATTTT

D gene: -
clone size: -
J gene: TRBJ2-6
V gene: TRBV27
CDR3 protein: CASSLLGLSGANVLTF
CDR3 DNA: TGTGCCAGCAGTTTATTAGGGCTCTCTGGGGCCAACGTCCTGACTTTC

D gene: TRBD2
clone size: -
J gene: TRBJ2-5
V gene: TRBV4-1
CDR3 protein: CASSPNNLAGGTQETQYF
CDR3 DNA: TGCGCCAGCAGCCCAAATAATCTAGCGGGAGGAACACAAGAGACCCAGTACTTC

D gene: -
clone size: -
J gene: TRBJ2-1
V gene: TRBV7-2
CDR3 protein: CASSPGGLRNNEQFF
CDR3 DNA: TGTGCCAGCAGCCCCGGGGGTCTTAGGAACAATGAGCAGTTCTTC

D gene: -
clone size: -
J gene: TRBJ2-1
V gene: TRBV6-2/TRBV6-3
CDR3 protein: CASSRRRSGNNNEQFF
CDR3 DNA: TGTGCCAGCAGCCGCCGGAGGAGCGGCAACAACAATGAGCAGTTCTTC

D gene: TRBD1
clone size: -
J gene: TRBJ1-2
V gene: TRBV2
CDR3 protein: CASSADRAEGYTF
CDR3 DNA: TGTGCCAGCAGTGCGGACAGGGCAGAGGGCTACACCTTC

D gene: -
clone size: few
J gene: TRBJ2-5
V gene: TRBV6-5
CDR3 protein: CASTPGGKETQYF
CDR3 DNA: TGTGCCAGCACCCCTGGGGGAAAAGAGACCCAGTACTTC

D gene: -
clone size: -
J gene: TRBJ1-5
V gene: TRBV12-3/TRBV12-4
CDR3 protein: CASSFAGQPQHF
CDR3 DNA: TGTGCCAGCAGTTTCGCCGGTCAGCCCCAGCATTTT

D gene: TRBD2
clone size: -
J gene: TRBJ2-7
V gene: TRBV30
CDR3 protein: CAWRAAGREQYF
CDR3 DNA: TGTGCCTGGAGGGCAGCCGGGAGGGAGCAGTACTTC

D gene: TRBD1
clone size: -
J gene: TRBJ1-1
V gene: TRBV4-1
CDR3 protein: CASSQGGQGGTEAFF
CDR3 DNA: TGCGCCAGCAGCCAGGGGGGACAGGGAGGTACTGAAGCTTTCTTT